Below are 26 T cell receptor beta chains sequenced from a single sample in a study of cytomegalovirus exposure and HLA in healthy donors. Amplification used 60 Vbeta primers and 13 Jbeta primers. The assay was immunoSEQ multiplex PCR, and TCRdb's table has in-frame clones only and misses some. The sample has 130,000 or so clones; around 81% are singletons. Sequences were obtained from PBMCs. The receptors here all came from a woman between 35 and 50 years old in good health and CMV-seronegative.

The chain couples TRBV28 to TRBJ1-2, with D possibly being TRBD1 (5 bases). Germline V gene data show CDR1 as MDHEN and CDR2 as SYDVKM. Between the trimmed V and J ends, which lost 6 bases and 9 bases, there was a span of 26 bases. This CDR3 is built from 16 residues. The CDR3 DNA sequence: TGTGCCAGCAGCCATGCCGTGTCGCGGGAACGGGGACGCTACACCTTC. Translated, it gives CASSHAVSRERGRYTF.

The rearrangement joins TRBV5-4 to TRBJ1-2; possibly TRBD1 for D (5 bases). Trimming removed 4 bases from V and 2 bases from J, with 12 bases in between. The CDR3 covers 14 residues. CDR1 is SGHNT and CDR2 is YYREEE in the germline V gene (reference sequence). The CDR3 here is CASSLDGGNYGYTF. CDR3 in DNA: TGTGCCAGCAGCCTGGATGGGGGGAACTATGGCTACACCTTC.

V usage is TRBV10-2 and J usage is TRBJ2-5; 11 bases are shared with TRBD2. CDR1 is WSHSY and CDR2 is SAAADI in the germline V gene. V gave up 8 bases and J gave up 2 bases; unmatched junction bases: 4. The CDR3 sequence is 14 residues long. This CDR3 is CASGTSGGQETQYF. The DNA for the CDR3 is TGCGCCAGCGGTACTAGCGGGGGTCAAGAGACCCAGTACTTC.

The rearrangement links TRBV27 to TRBJ1-5; 9 bases map to TRBD1. V shed 6 bases and J 6 bases; nucleotides not matched to a gene: 3. This CDR3 contains 13 residues. Germline-derived CDR1 and CDR2 are MNHEY and SMNVEV (reference sequence). In DNA form, the CDR3 reads TGTGCCAGCAGGGGACAGGGTGGTCAGCCCCAGCATTTT. Translating gives CASRGQGGQPQHF.

This chain joins TRBV10-3 and TRBJ2-5; 7 bases are a match to TRBD2. Per the germline V gene, CDR1 is ENHRY and CDR2 is SYGVKD. This CDR3 has 22 amino acids. V lost 3 bases, J lost 2 bases, and 27 bases stayed unmatched. The CDR3 reads CAISDKHLPAGGRAGSQETQYF. The CDR3 nucleotides read TGTGCCATCAGTGACAAGCACCTACCCGCCGGAGGGAGGGCTGGGAGTCAAGAGACCCAGTACTTC.

This chain uses TRBV4-3 with TRBJ2-5; perhaps TRBD2 as D (6 bases). Germline-derived CDR1 and CDR2 are LGHNA and YSLEER. The CDR3 extends over 14 amino acids. With 0 bases removed from V and 3 bases from J, the gap between germline ends came to 8 bases. DNA for the CDR3: TGCGCCAGCAGCCAAGATCCGGGAGAAGAGACCCAGTACTTC. Translation gives CASSQDPGEETQYF.

The V call is TRBV21-1, the J call TRBJ1-1; the D segment call TRBD1 is taken from the table without a DNA check. TRBV21-1 is described as a pseudogene. This CDR3 has 19 residues. Here the CDR3 reads CASSKPPQTGAGGRTEAFF. The CDR3 nucleotides read TGTGCCAGCAGCAAACCCCCACAGACAGGAGCAGGAGGTAGGACTGAAGCTTTCTTT.

V usage is TRBV28 and J usage is TRBJ1-1, with D hard to call. V was pared by 4 bases and J by 1 base, with 7 bases between. Germline V gene data show CDR1 as MDHEN and CDR2 as SYDVKM. The CDR3 extends over 13 amino acids. The CDR3 DNA reads as TGTGCCAGCAGTTATGAGAAGAACACTGAAGCTTTCTTT. It is translated as CASSYEKNTEAFF.

The chain uses TRBV18 and TRBJ1-2; D may be TRBD1 (5 bases). The CDR3 has 14 residues. Germline loops: CDR1 KGHSH, CDR2 LQKENI. V lost 4 bases and J 3 bases, leaving 12 bases between the germline ends. The CDR3 DNA follows: TGTGCCAGCTCACGGGAATTACAGGACTATGGCTACACCTTC. Translating gives CASSRELQDYGYTF.

The chain employs TRBV27 and TRBJ2-6; 7 bases match TRBD2. Germline-derived CDR1 and CDR2 are MNHEY and SMNVEV (reference sequence). J lost 0 bases, V lost 4 bases, and 9 bases had no gene match. There are 18 residues in the CDR3. This CDR3 reads CASSSAGDTTSGANVLTF. The CDR3 nucleotides read TGTGCCAGCAGTTCCGCGGGGGATACCACCTCTGGGGCCAACGTCCTGACTTTC.

The rearrangement joins TRBV5-1 to TRBJ1-1; 8 nucleotides align to TRBD1. The V segment lost 1 base and the J segment 4 bases; nucleotides outside the gene matches: 6. This CDR3 is 15 amino acids long. Germline V gene lookup returns CDR1 SGHRS and CDR2 YFSETQ. Written as DNA, the CDR3 is TGCGCCAGCAGCTTGCAGGGGGCAGGTATCACTGAAGCTTTCTTT. This codes for CASSLQGAGITEAFF.

The chain carries TRBV27 and TRBJ2-7; no clear D. V was pared by 6 bases and J by 2 bases, with 11 bases between. From germline, CDR1 is MNHEY and CDR2 SMNVEV (reference sequence). This CDR3 spans 13 amino acids. CDR3 sequence: CASRQTATYEQYF. Here the CDR3 DNA reads TGTGCCAGCAGACAAACAGCAACCTACGAGCAGTACTTC.

V is TRBV7-9 and J is TRBJ2-7; tentative D call: TRBD1 (5 bases). Germline CDR1 reads SEHNR; CDR2 reads FQNEAQ (reference sequence). V lost 3 bases and J lost 6, with 9 bases in between. This CDR3 is built from 12 residues. In DNA form, the CDR3 reads TGTGCCAGCAGCTTCACAGGCGGCGAGCAGTACTTC. It yields the protein CASSFTGGEQYF.

The CDR3 is CASSQGVRTVSNQPQHF. The CDR3 bases are TGTGCCAGCAGCCAAGGGGTCAGAACAGTCAGCAATCAGCCCCAGCATTTT. The chain links TRBV14 to TRBJ1-5; D is undetermined. Trimming took 1 base from V and 1 from J, leaving 14 bases between them. Germline CDR1 SGHDN, CDR2 FVKESK. The CDR3 has 17 amino acids.

This clone appeared a few times. CDR3: CASSLLTGGGEQFF. The CDR3 nucleotides are TGTGCCAGCAGCTTACTGACAGGGGGCGGTGAGCAGTTCTTC. The chain carries TRBV7-6 and TRBJ2-1; TRBD1 matches at 10 bases. CDR3 length: 14 amino acids. Germline values: CDR1 SGHVS, CDR2 FNYEAQ. After removal of 2 bases from V and 9 bases from J, the junction contained 4 bases not matched to a gene.

The chain is built from TRBV13 and TRBJ1-1; 12 positions match TRBD1. CDR3 length equals 17 residues. Germline CDR1 is PRHDT and CDR2 is FYEKMQ (reference sequence). After removal of 7 bases from V and 4 bases from J, the junction contained 13 bases not matched to a gene. The CDR3 bases are TGTGCCAGCACCCGTAGTTTGGGACAGGGGGCGAGCACTGAAGCTTTCTTT. Amino acids: CASTRSLGQGASTEAFF.

The chain links TRBV19 to TRBJ2-3, with D maybe TRBD2 (5 bases). Germline V CDR1 and CDR2: LNHDA, SQIVND (reference sequence). The CDR3 is 15 residues long. V gave up 6 bases and J gave up 8 bases, with 21 bases separating them. CDR3 loop: CASRSLGITIGTQYF. The CDR3 DNA follows: TGTGCCAGTAGATCTCTCGGGATAACGATTGGTACGCAGTATTTT.

The J gene is TRBJ2-2, the V gene TRBV7-2, with 9 bases aligning to TRBD1. This CDR3 spans 14 amino acids. Germline values: CDR1 SGHTA, CDR2 FQGNSA. J gave up 7 bases and V 5 bases, and 5 bases lay outside the gene matches. The CDR3 region has the DNA TGTGCCAGCAGCAAACAGGGGGCCAACGGGGAGCTGTTTTTT. Protein: CASSKQGANGELFF.

The V gene is TRBV21-1, the J gene TRBJ2-1; TRBD2 is the table's D call and was not checked against the DNA. TRBV21-1 is a pseudogene segment. This CDR3 has 19 residues. The CDR3 spells CASSKERAGASGGPNEQFF. The CDR3 nucleotides read TGTGCCAGCAGCAAAGAAAGGGCTGGGGCTAGCGGGGGTCCAAATGAGCAGTTCTTC.

The CDR3 sequence is CASSYSERGEQFF. The CDR3 DNA sequence: TGTGCCAGCAGTTACTCGGAGCGGGGGGAGCAGTTCTTC. The rearrangement joins TRBV6-6 to TRBJ2-1, with 8 nucleotides matching TRBD2. J gave up 10 bases and V 0 bases, and 2 bases lay outside the gene matches. This CDR3 contains 13 residues. CDR1 MNHNY and CDR2 SVGAGI come from the germline V gene (reference sequence).

The gene calls are TRBV2 and TRBJ1-5; D possibly corresponds to TRBD1 (6 bases). The V gene's germline CDR1 is SNHLY and CDR2 FYNNEI. The V gene lost 4 bases and the J gene lost 5 bases, with 12 bases spanning the gap. The CDR3 consists of 14 residues. The CDR3 here is CASSGGRGYQPQHF. The CDR3 nucleotides are TGTGCCAGCAGTGGGGGGCGGGGGTATCAGCCCCAGCATTTT.

This clone was observed a few times. V gene TRBV10-1 combines with J gene TRBJ2-3, with a weak D call TRBD1 (5 bases). V lost 4 bases and J lost 7, with 21 bases in between. CDR3 size: 16 residues. Germline V gives CDR1 WNHNN, CDR2 SYGVQD (reference sequence). CDR3 sequence reads: CASSVEQVHLLHTQYF. The CDR3 DNA sequence: TGCGCCAGCAGTGTGGAACAGGTACACCTACTACATACGCAGTATTTT.

Here the CDR3 DNA reads TGCGCCAGCAGCCAAGATATTTCATCCGGGTTTGGCTACACCTTC. Amino acids: CASSQDISSGFGYTF. The rearrangement uses TRBV4-3 and TRBJ1-2; no definite D call. V lost 0 bases, J lost 7 bases, and 15 bases lay in between. Germline assignment: CDR1 LGHNA and CDR2 YSLEER. This CDR3 spans 15 amino acids.

This clone was picked up a small number of times. The genes are TRBV6-5 and TRBJ2-3; 11 bases match TRBD2. Germline V lookup: CDR1 MNHEY, CDR2 SVGAGI. V shed 6 bases and J 11 bases; nucleotides not matched to a gene: 10. The CDR3 runs 14 residues. The chain's CDR3 is CASRTGLAGGRQYF. In DNA, the CDR3 is TGTGCCAGCAGGACGGGCCTAGCGGGAGGAAGGCAGTATTTT.

The chain employs TRBV4-1 and TRBJ2-5; 7 positions match TRBD2. Germline trimming cut 6 bases from V and 2 bases from J; bases unmatched to any gene: 6. The CDR3 has 14 residues. Germline CDR1 reads MGHRA; CDR2 reads YSYEKL. The CDR3 here is CASSLGTIQETQYF. The CDR3 region has the DNA TGCGCCAGCAGTCTCGGGACTATACAAGAGACCCAGTACTTC.

In its sample, this clone was seen once. The gene calls are TRBV13 and TRBJ2-3, with D maybe TRBD2 (6 bases). CDR3 length: 15 amino acids. Between the trimmed V and J ends, which lost 5 bases and 6 bases, there was a span of 18 bases. CDR1 PRHDT and CDR2 FYEKMQ come from the germline V gene (reference sequence). The CDR3 here is CASSPGTGGRDTQYF. The CDR3 nucleotides are TGTGCCAGCAGCCCCGGGACTGGGGGTAGGGATACGCAGTATTTT.